This passage covers 30 T cell receptor beta chains from one sample sequenced in a study of blood T cell repertoires in COVID-19. Assay used: immunoSEQ multiplex PCR; TCRdb lists only in-frame clones, some missing. The sample has tens of thousands of clones; just over 90% are singletons. Input material: peripheral blood. Receptors were obtained from a man between 60 and 75 years old with acute or convalescent COVID-19.

Only a few counts were recorded for this clone. V usage is TRBV19 and J usage is TRBJ1-4; D is ambiguous. From germline, CDR1 is LNHDA and CDR2 SQIVND (reference sequence). This CDR3 spans 17 amino acids. Trimming removed 5 bases from V and 3 bases from J, with 19 bases in between. CDR3 DNA sequence: TGTGCCAGTAGTCTCGCCCCTTCCGGGAGGGCTAATGAAAAACTGTTTTTT. It encodes CASSLAPSGRANEKLFF.

This chain links TRBV30 with TRBJ1-2; 9 bases are a match to TRBD1. CDR3 length: 16 residues. J gave up 4 bases and V 3 bases, and 12 bases lay outside the gene matches. The germline V gene encodes CDR1 GTSNPN and CDR2 SVGIG (reference sequence). The CDR3 bases are TGTGCCTGGAGGGGCCCGGGACAGGGAAGGGGCTATGGCTACACCTTC. Amino acid sequence: CAWRGPGQGRGYGYTF.

J is TRBJ1-1 and V is TRBV5-8; no firm D call. Germline V lookup: CDR1 SGHTS, CDR2 YDEGEE. The CDR3 runs to 10 residues. V lost 4 bases and J 8 bases, leaving 6 bases between the germline ends. In nucleotides, the CDR3 is TGTGCCAGCAGCACAATCGAAGCTTTCTTT. Protein sequence: CASSTIEAFF. Complete variable domain (other parts from reference TRBV5-8 and TRBJ1-1): EAGVTQSPTHLIKTRGQQATLRCSPISGHTSVYWYQQALGLGLQFLLWYDEGEERNRGNFPPRFSGRQFPNYSSELNVNALELEDSALYLCASSTIEAFFGQGTRLTVV.

The chain links TRBV9 to TRBJ1-2; 8 nucleotides line up with TRBD1. There are 15 residues in the CDR3. The V gene end was trimmed by 5 bases and the J gene end by 7 bases; junction bases not matched to a gene: 13. Germline V lookup: CDR1 SGDLS, CDR2 YYNGEE. The CDR3 DNA follows: TGTGCCAGCAGGGCATTACGGACAGGGCCGGGTGGCTACACCTTC. Its translation is CASRALRTGPGGYTF.

This chain uses TRBV19 with TRBJ1-2; D is perhaps TRBD1 (6 bases). Trimming left V 3 bases short and J 3 bases short, with 11 bases between. CDR3 length: 14 amino acids. The germline V gene has CDR1 LNHDA and CDR2 SQIVND (reference sequence). This CDR3 is CASSIDRTDYGYTF. The CDR3 nucleotides read TGTGCCAGTAGTATCGACAGGACGGACTATGGCTACACCTTC.

The rearrangement uses TRBV6-5 and TRBJ2-7; 11 nucleotides agree with TRBD2. The germline CDR1 and CDR2 sequences are MNHEY and SVGAGI. The junction had 8 bases not matched to a gene; V was cut back by 6 bases and J by 7 bases. The CDR3 has 14 residues. CDR3 amino acids: CASRLTSGREEQYF. The CDR3 DNA reads as TGTGCCAGCAGGCTAACTAGCGGGAGAGAAGAGCAGTACTTC.

The rearrangement links TRBV6-2 or TRBV6-3 to TRBJ2-7, with 13 bases aligning to TRBD2. CDR3 length equals 16 residues. The germline V gene has CDR1 MNHEY and CDR2 SVGEGT. Trimming removed 0 bases from V and 2 bases from J; junction bases left unmatched: 1. The CDR3 spells CASSYSLAGGPYEQYF. As DNA, the CDR3 is TGTGCCAGCAGTTACTCACTAGCGGGAGGGCCCTACGAGCAGTACTTC.

The V gene is TRBV10-3, the J gene TRBJ2-1; 8 nucleotides align to TRBD2. The germline V gene has CDR1 ENHRY and CDR2 SYGVKD. The CDR3 is made up of 15 amino acids. J gave up 8 bases and V 2 bases, and 8 bases lay outside the gene matches. This chain's CDR3 is CAISESVAGTHEQFF. CDR3 coding DNA: TGTGCCATCAGTGAGAGTGTAGCGGGAACCCATGAGCAGTTCTTC.

The rearrangement links TRBV9 to TRBJ1-4, with unresolved D. This CDR3 comprises 14 residues. CDR1 is SGDLS and CDR2 is YYNGEE in the germline V gene. Between the trimmed V and J ends, which lost 2 bases and 3 bases, there was a span of 8 bases. CDR3 nucleotides: TGTGCCAGCAGCGTCAGAAGTTCTAATGAAAAACTGTTTTTT. Protein: CASSVRSSNEKLFF.

V usage is TRBV16 and J usage is TRBJ1-5, with 9 bases lining up with TRBD1. The V segment lost 4 bases and the J segment 6 bases; nucleotides outside the gene matches: 7. Per germline, CDR1 KGHSY and CDR2 FQNENV. The CDR3 length is 15 residues. CDR3 in DNA: TGTGCCAGCAGCCTTGGGGGACAGGGAATTCAGCCCCAGCATTTT. It codes for CASSLGGQGIQPQHF.

The gene calls are TRBV19 and TRBJ2-1, with D perhaps TRBD2 (5 bases). The CDR3 loop spans 13 amino acids. Trimming removed 3 bases at V and 9 bases at J, with 12 bases between. Germline-derived CDR1 and CDR2 are LNHDA and SQIVND (reference sequence). CDR3 in DNA: TGTGCCAGTAGTATCTTAGCACGGGGTGAGCAGTTCTTC. Translating it yields CASSILARGEQFF.

As to this clone: Distinct nucleotide sequences in the sample also encode this CDR3. The chain uses TRBV3-1 (or the pseudogene TRBV3-2) and TRBJ1-3, with D uncertain. V gave up 1 base and J gave up 2 bases, with 3 bases separating them. The germline V gene has CDR1 LGHDT and CDR2 YNNKEL (reference sequence). The CDR3 spans 13 residues. CDR3 bases: TGTGCCAGCAGCCAAGCCGCTGGAAACACCATATATTTT. Its translation: CASSQAAGNTIYF.

The chain carries TRBV11-3 and TRBJ2-1, with TRBD2 identical over 9 bases. With V trimmed by 5 bases and J by 5 bases, 10 bases remained unmatched. Looked up from germline, CDR1 is SGHNT and CDR2 is YENEEA. The CDR3 covers 16 residues. Here the CDR3 reads CASSPSIAGVHNEQFF. In nucleotides, the CDR3 is TGTGCCAGCAGCCCTTCGATAGCGGGAGTCCACAATGAGCAGTTCTTC.

V is TRBV18 and J is TRBJ1-5, with a tentative D call TRBD1 (5 bases). The V end lost 2 bases, the J end lost 4 bases, and 9 bases lay between the germline ends. CDR1 and CDR2 (germline): KGHSH, LQKENI. This CDR3 contains 14 residues. CDR3 nucleotide sequence: TGTGCCAGCTCACCATCGGGGACTAATCAGCCCCAGCATTTT. The encoded protein is CASSPSGTNQPQHF.

This chain connects TRBV30 to TRBJ2-1; D remains ambiguous. Germline CDR1 GTSNPN, CDR2 SVGIG (reference sequence). The CDR3 is 16 residues long. V lost 1 base and J lost 0, with 13 bases in between. DNA of the CDR3: TGTGCCTGGAGTGCCCACGACTCGAGCTCCTACAATGAGCAGTTCTTC. This encodes CAWSAHDSSSYNEQFF.

V and J are TRBV30 and TRBJ2-2, with D tentatively TRBD1 (6 bases). Trimming removed 2 bases at V and 6 bases at J, with 10 bases between. The CDR3 extends over 13 amino acids. Germline V CDR1 and CDR2: GTSNPN, SVGIG (reference sequence). CDR3 nucleotides: TGTGCCTGGAGTAACAGGGATTCCGGGGAGCTGTTTTTT. The encoded protein is CAWSNRDSGELFF.

CDR3 sequence (DNA): TGTGCCACCAGCAGGGCGGAGAACACTGAAGCTTTCTTT. It encodes CATSRAENTEAFF. V gene TRBV15 combines with J gene TRBJ1-1; D is ambiguous. The CDR3 contains 13 residues. Trimming stripped 3 bases from V and 1 base from J, with 6 bases between. Germline CDR1 and CDR2: LNHNV and YYDKDF (reference sequence).

The V and J genes are TRBV7-6 and TRBJ2-7; 9 positions match TRBD1. There are 17 residues in the CDR3. The V gene end was trimmed by 5 bases and the J gene end by 0 bases; junction bases not matched to a gene: 11. In germline, CDR1 is SGHVS, CDR2 FNYEAQ. CDR3 in DNA: TGTGCCAGCAGCGCACCGGTTGACAGGGGGGGCTCCTACGAGCAGTACGTC. Amino acids: CASSAPVDRGGSYEQYV.

The gene calls are TRBV4-1 and TRBJ1-6; D gene unclear. V lost 2 bases, J lost 8 bases, and 10 bases lay in between. Germline-derived CDR1 and CDR2 are MGHRA and YSYEKL. The CDR3 extends over 14 amino acids. The CDR3 nucleotides are TGCGCCAGCAGCCAAACAGCCGCTTATTCACCCCTCCACTTT. Encoded protein: CASSQTAAYSPLHF.

The chain has TRBV3-1 (or the pseudogene TRBV3-2) and TRBJ2-7, with 8 bases lining up with TRBD2. After removal of 3 bases from V and 7 bases from J, the junction contained 5 bases not matched to a gene. CDR1 LGHDT and CDR2 YNNKEL come from the germline V gene (reference sequence). There are 13 residues in the CDR3. CDR3 region: CASSHSGRDEQYF. In DNA form, the CDR3 reads TGTGCCAGCAGCCACAGCGGGAGAGATGAGCAGTACTTC.

The CDR3, as DNA: TGCGCCAGCAGTGAAGGGACAGGGATTTCCACTGAAGCTTTCTTT. It is translated as CASSEGTGISTEAFF. The rearrangement links TRBV10-1 to TRBJ1-1; 9 positions match TRBD1. J lost 4 bases, V lost 3 bases, and 6 bases had no gene match. This CDR3 has 15 residues. Germline lookup yields CDR1 WNHNN and CDR2 SYGVQD (reference sequence).

This clone was recorded once. This chain uses TRBV9 with TRBJ2-3, with 11 nucleotides matching TRBD2. There are 15 residues in the CDR3. The junction had 2 bases not matched to a gene; V was cut back by 0 bases and J by 5 bases. Per germline, CDR1 SGDLS and CDR2 YYNGEE. The CDR3 DNA reads TGTGCCAGCAGCGTAGATCTAGCGGGAGGAGATACGCAGTATTTT. It is translated as CASSVDLAGGDTQYF.

V is TRBV30 and J is TRBJ2-7, with D tentatively TRBD2 (5 bases). Trimming took 0 bases from V and 7 from J, leaving 16 bases between them. In germline, CDR1 is GTSNPN, CDR2 SVGIG (reference sequence). This CDR3 spans 14 amino acids. As DNA, the CDR3 is TGTGCCTGGAGTGTATTTGACGGACTCTGGGAGCAGTACTTC. It specifies CAWSVFDGLWEQYF. The variable domain in full, completed from reference TRBV30 and TRBJ2-7, reads SQTIHQWPATLVQPVGSPLSLECTVEGTSNPNLYWYRQAAGRGLQLLFYSVGIGQISSEVPQNLSASRPQDRQFILSSKKLLLSDSGFYLCAWSVFDGLWEQYFGPGTRLTVT.

V is TRBV5-5 and J is TRBJ1-1, with D perhaps matching TRBD1 (6 bases). CDR1 and CDR2 from the germline V gene are SGHKS and YYEKEE (reference sequence). With 2 bases removed from V and 1 base from J, the gap between germline ends came to 12 bases. This CDR3 region has 15 residues. The CDR3 nucleotides read TGTGCCAGCAGCTTATCGCAGGGGCGGAACACTGAAGCTTTCTTT. Translating gives CASSLSQGRNTEAFF.

V and J are TRBV20-1 and TRBJ2-2, with D unclear. This CDR3 is 14 amino acids long. Germline V gives CDR1 DFQATT, CDR2 SNEGSKA (reference sequence). The V and J ends lost 4 bases and 2 bases respectively, with 11 bases between them. In DNA form, the CDR3 reads TGCAGTGCTACTGACTGGCTTAACACCGGGGAGCTGTTTTTT. Translated: CSATDWLNTGELFF.

The chain is built from TRBV7-9 and TRBJ2-3; D is unclear. Trimming removed 5 bases at V and 3 bases at J, with 9 bases between. CDR1 and CDR2 (germline): SEHNR, FQNEAQ (reference sequence). The CDR3 is 13 residues long. The CDR3 DNA is TGTGCCAGCAGCAAGGAGAGAACAGATACGCAGTATTTT. It specifies CASSKERTDTQYF. The full variable domain, completed using reference TRBV7-9 and TRBJ2-3, is DTGVSQNPRHKITKRGQNVTFRCDPISEHNRLYWYRQTLGQGPEFLTYFQNEAQLEKSRLLSDRFSAERPKGSFSTLEIQRTEQGDSAMYLCASSKERTDTQYFGPGTRLTVL.

In this sample, this clone turned up a few times. This chain joins TRBV18 and TRBJ2-1, with D hard to call. The length of the CDR3 is 17 residues. Germline V gives CDR1 KGHSH, CDR2 LQKENI. V was cut by 2 bases and J by 7 bases, with 21 bases left in between. The CDR3 DNA reads as TGTGCCAGCTCACCAGTGGTAAGAGCCCAGGTGGATAATGAGCAGTTCTTC. It translates to CASSPVVRAQVDNEQFF.

This chain uses TRBV7-8 with TRBJ1-3; 7 bases are a match to TRBD1. Germline-derived CDR1 and CDR2 are SGHVS and FQNEAQ. CDR3 length equals 13 residues. After removal of 5 bases from V and 8 bases from J, the junction contained 6 bases not matched to a gene. CDR3 nucleotides: TGTGCCAGCAGCCATGACAGGGTTGACACCATATATTTT. Its translation: CASSHDRVDTIYF.

V gene TRBV9 combines with J gene TRBJ2-3; 10 positions match TRBD2. Germline V gene lookup returns CDR1 SGDLS and CDR2 YYNGEE. The CDR3 is made up of 17 amino acids. Unmatched junction bases numbered 10, after V lost 3 bases and J lost 3 bases. CDR3 nucleotide sequence: TGTGCCAGCAGCGAAAGAGCTAGCGGGAGAGGTACAGATACGCAGTATTTT. It is translated as CASSERASGRGTDTQYF.

The CDR3 sequence is CSDTRQGNSPLHF. CDR3 DNA: TGCAGCGACACCCGACAGGGAAATTCACCCCTCCACTTT. The V gene is TRBV29-1, the J gene TRBJ1-6, with 7 bases fitting TRBD1. The CDR3 is made up of 13 amino acids. Trimming took 7 bases from V and 7 from J; bases not matched to a gene: 7. Germline CDR1 and CDR2: SQVTM and ANQGSEA.